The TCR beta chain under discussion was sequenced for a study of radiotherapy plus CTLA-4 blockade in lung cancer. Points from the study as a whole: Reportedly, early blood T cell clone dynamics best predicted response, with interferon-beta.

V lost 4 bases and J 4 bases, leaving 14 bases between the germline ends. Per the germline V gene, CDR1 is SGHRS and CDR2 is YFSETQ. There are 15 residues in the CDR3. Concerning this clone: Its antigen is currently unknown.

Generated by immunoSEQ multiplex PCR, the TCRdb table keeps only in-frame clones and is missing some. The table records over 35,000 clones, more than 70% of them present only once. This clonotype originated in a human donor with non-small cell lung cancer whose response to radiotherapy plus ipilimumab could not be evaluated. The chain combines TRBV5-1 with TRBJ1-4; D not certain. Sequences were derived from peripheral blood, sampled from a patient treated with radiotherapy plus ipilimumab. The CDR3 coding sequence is TGCGCCAGCAGCCCGCAACTCCTGAGTAATGAAAAACTGTTTTTT. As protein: CASSPQLLSNEKLFF.